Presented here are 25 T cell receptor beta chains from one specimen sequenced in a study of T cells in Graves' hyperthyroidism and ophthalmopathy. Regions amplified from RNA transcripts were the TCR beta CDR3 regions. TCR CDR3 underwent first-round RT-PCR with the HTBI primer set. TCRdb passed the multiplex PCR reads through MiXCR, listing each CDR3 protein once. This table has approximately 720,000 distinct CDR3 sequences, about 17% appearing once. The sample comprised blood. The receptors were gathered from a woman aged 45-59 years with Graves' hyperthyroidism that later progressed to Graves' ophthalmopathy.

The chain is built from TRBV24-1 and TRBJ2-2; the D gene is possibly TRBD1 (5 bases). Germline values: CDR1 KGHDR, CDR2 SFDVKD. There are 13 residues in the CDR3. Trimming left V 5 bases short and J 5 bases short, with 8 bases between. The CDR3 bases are TGTGCCACCAGTGGGGCAGGGACCGGGGAGCTGTTTTTT. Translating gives CATSGAGTGELFF.

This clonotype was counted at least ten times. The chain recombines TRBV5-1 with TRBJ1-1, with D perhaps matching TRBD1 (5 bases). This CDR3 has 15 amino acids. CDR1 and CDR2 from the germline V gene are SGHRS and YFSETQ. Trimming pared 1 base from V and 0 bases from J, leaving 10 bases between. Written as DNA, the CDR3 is TGCGCCAGCAGCTTGACACAGGAGCTGAACACTGAAGCTTTCTTT. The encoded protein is CASSLTQELNTEAFF.

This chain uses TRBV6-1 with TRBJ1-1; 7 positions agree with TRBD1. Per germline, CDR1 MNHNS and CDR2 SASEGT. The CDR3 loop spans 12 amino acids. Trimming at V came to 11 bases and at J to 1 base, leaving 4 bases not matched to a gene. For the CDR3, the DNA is TGTGCCGGAGGGACAGCGAACACTGAAGCTTTCTTT. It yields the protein CAGGTANTEAFF.

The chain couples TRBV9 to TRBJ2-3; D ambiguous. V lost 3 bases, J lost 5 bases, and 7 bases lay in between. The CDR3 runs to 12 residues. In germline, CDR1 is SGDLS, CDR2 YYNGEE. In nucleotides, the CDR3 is TGTGCCAGCAGCGGGTACGGAGATACGCAGTATTTT. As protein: CASSGYGDTQYF.

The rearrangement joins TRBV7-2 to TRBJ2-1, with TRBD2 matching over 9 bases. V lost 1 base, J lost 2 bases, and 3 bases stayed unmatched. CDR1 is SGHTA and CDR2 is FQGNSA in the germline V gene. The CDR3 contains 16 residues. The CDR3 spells CASSLVLAGPYNEQFF. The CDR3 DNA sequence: TGTGCCAGCAGCTTAGTTCTAGCGGGACCCTACAATGAGCAGTTCTTC.

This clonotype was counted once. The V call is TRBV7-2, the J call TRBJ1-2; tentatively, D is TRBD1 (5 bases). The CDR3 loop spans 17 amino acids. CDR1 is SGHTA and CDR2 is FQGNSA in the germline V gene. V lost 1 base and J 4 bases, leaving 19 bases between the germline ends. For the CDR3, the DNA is TGTGCCAGCAGCTTAGGGTTGACAGAAAAGCTTAGCTATGGCTACACCTTC. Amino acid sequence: CASSLGLTEKLSYGYTF.

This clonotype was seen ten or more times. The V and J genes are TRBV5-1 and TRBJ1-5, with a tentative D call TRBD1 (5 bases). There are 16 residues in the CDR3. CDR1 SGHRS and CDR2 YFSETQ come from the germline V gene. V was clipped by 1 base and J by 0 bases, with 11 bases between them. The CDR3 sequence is CASSLSPQGSNQPQHF. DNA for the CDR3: TGCGCCAGCAGCTTGTCCCCCCAGGGTAGCAATCAGCCCCAGCATTTT.

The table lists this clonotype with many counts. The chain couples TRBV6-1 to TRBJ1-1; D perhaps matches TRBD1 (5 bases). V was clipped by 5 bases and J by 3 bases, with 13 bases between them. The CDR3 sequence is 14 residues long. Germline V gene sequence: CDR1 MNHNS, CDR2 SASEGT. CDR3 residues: CASSPYGGDTEAFF. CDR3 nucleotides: TGTGCCAGCAGTCCCTACGGGGGGGACACTGAAGCTTTCTTT.

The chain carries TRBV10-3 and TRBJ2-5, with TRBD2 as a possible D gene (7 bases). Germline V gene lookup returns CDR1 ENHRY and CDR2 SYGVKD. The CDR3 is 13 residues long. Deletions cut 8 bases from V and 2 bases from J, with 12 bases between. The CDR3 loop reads CAIGRGPQETQYF. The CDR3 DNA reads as TGTGCCATCGGGCGGGGGCCACAAGAGACCCAGTACTTC.

CDR3 sequence reads: CATSGAFGAVYSNQPQHF. The CDR3 nucleotides read TGTGCCACCAGCGGGGCCTTCGGGGCAGTTTATAGCAATCAGCCCCAGCATTTT. This sequence joins TRBV15 and TRBJ1-5; TRBD1 might be the D (5 bases). Germline V CDR1 and CDR2: LNHNV, YYDKDF (reference sequence). The CDR3 is 18 amino acids. V was pared by 5 bases and J by 0 bases, with 20 bases between.

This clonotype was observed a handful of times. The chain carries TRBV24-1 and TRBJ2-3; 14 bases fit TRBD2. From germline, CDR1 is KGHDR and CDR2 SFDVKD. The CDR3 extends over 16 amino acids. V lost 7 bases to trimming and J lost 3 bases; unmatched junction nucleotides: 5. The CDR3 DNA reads TGTGCCACCAGCCCAAGACTAGCGGGGGGGACAGATACGCAGTATTTT. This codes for CATSPRLAGGTDTQYF.

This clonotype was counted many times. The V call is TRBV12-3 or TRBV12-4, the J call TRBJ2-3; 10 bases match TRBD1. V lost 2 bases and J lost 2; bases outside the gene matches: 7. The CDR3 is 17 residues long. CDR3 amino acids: CASSLMFDRGLTDTQYF. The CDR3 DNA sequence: TGTGCCAGCAGTTTAATGTTTGACAGGGGGCTCACAGATACGCAGTATTTT.

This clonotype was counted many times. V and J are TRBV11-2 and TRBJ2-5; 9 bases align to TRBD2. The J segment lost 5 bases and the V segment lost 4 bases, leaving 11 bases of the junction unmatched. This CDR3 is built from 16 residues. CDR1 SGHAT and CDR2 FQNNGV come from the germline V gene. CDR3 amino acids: CASSYSAGGLEETQYF. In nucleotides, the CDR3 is TGTGCCAGCAGCTACTCGGCGGGGGGGCTGGAGGAGACCCAGTACTTC.

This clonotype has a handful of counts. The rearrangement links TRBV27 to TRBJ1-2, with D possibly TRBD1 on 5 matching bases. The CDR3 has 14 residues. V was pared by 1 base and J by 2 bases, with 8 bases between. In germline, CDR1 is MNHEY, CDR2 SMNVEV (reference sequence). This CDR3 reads CASSLYQGNYGYTF. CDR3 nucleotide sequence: TGTGCCAGCAGTTTATATCAGGGCAACTATGGCTACACCTTC.

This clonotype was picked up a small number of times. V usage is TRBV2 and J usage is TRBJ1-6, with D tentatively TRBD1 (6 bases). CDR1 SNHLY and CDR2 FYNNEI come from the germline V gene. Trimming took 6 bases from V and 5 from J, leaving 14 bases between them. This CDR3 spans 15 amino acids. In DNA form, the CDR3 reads TGTGCCAGCAGGGAACAGGGAACCGATAATTCACCCCTCCACTTT. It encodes CASREQGTDNSPLHF.

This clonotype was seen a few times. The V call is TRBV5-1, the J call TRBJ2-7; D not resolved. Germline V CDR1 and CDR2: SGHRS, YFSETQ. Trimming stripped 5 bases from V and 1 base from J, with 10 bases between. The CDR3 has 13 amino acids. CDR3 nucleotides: TGCGCCAGCAGAATGGAAGCTTCCTACGAGCAGTACTTC. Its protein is CASRMEASYEQYF.

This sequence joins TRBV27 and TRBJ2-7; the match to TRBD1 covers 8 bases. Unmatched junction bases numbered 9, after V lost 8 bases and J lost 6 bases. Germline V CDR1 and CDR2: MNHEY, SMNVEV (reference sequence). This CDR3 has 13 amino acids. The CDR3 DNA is TGTGCCAGCCGGAGGACAGGGTCCCTCGAGCAGTACTTC. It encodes CASRRTGSLEQYF.

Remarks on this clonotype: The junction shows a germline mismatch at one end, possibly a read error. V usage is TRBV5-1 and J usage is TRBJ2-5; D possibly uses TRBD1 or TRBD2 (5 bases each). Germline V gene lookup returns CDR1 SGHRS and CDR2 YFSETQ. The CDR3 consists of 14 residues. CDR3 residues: CASSPGTALRTQYF. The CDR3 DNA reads TGTGCCAGTTCACCCGGGACCGCCTTAAGGACCCAGTACTTC. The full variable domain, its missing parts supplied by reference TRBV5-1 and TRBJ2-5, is KAGVTQTPRYLIKTRGQQVTLSCSPISGHRSVSWYQQTPGQGLQFLFEYFSETQRNKGNFPGRFSGRQFSNSRSEMNVSTLELGDSALYLCASSPGTALRTQYFGPGTRLLVL.

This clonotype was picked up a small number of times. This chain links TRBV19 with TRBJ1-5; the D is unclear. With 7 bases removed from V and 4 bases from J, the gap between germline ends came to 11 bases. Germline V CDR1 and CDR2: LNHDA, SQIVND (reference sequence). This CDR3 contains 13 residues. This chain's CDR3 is CASIRGWNQPQHF. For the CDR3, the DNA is TGTGCCAGTATAAGAGGCTGGAATCAGCCCCAGCATTTT.

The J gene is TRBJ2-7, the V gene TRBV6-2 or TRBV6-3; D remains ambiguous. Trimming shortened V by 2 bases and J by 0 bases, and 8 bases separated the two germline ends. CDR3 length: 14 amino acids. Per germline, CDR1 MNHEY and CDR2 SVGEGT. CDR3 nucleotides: TGTGCCAGCAGTTACGTGGGTCGCTCCTACGAGCAGTACTTC. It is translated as CASSYVGRSYEQYF.

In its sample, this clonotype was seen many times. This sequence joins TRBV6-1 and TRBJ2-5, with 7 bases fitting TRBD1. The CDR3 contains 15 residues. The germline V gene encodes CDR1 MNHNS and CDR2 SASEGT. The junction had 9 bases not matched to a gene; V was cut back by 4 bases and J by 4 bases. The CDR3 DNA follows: TGTGCCAGCAGTGGAAGGCCTAGGGGGCCAGAGACCCAGTACTTC. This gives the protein CASSGRPRGPETQYF.

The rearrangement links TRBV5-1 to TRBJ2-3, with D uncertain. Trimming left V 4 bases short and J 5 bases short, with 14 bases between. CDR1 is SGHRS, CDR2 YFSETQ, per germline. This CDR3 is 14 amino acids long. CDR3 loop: CASSPTKAGDTQYF. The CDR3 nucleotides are TGCGCCAGCAGCCCAACAAAGGCCGGAGATACGCAGTATTTT.

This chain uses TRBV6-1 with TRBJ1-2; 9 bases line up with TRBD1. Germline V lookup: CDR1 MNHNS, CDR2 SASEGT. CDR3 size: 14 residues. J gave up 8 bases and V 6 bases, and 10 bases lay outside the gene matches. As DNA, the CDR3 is TGTGCCAGCAGCCGCGACAGGGGGATAAACGGCTACACCTTC. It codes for CASSRDRGINGYTF.

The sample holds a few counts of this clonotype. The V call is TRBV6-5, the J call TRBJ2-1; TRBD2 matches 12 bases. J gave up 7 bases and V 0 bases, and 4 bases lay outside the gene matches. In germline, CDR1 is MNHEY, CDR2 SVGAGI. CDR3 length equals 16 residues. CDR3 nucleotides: TGTGCCAGCAGTTACTCGCTAGCGGGGGGGCAAAATGAGCAGTTCTTC. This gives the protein CASSYSLAGGQNEQFF.

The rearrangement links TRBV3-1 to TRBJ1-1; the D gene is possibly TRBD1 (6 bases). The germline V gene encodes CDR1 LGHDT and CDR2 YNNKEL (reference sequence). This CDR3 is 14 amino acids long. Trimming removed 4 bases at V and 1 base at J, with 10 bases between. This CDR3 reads CASSRDTANTEAFF. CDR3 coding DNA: TGTGCCAGCAGCCGGGACACGGCGAACACTGAAGCTTTCTTT.